This T cell receptor beta chain was captured by sequencing in a study of blood T cells in healthy people across ages. V was trimmed by 0 bases and J by 0 bases, leaving 7 bases between them. CDR3 size: 15 residues. Germline-derived CDR1 and CDR2 are MRHNA and SNTAGT. It was with a sample-barcoded 5' primer and a J-beta primer mix that a second PCR of roughly 6 to 12 cycles was run. TCRdb re-analysed the 5' RACE reads in MiXCR, keeping a single row per CDR3 protein. The profile covers approximately 1.5 million distinct CDR3 sequences, with about 31% appearing a single time and over 9% taken by the ten largest. Each donor had 9 to 10 milliliters of peripheral blood drawn.

Sample: blood. This sequence originates from a woman aged 30 to 39 in good health. The rearrangement uses TRBV6-4 and TRBJ2-3; D is uncertain. The CDR3 DNA reads as TGTGCCAGCAGTGACTCTCTAGGAAGCACAGATACGCAGTATTTT. Encoded protein: CASSDSLGSTDTQYF.